This TCR beta chain was sequenced during a study of shared clonotypes between healthy human individuals. In the study overall: The study drew on two women and three men aged 18 to 49 as donors.

At least ten counts were recorded for this clone. Its antigen is as yet unknown. Germline values: CDR1 SGHNT, CDR2 YYREEE (reference sequence). V lost 4 bases to trimming and J lost 13 bases; unmatched junction nucleotides: 13. The CDR3 loop spans 14 amino acids. Study-level points and caveats: Tissue TCR repertoires likely differ from these blood-only repertoires. Sequencing depth was a factor that was expected to affect clonotype sharing among donors.

The donor population consisted of healthy HIV-negative adults with no recent acute infections or vaccinations. Sequencing used immunoSEQ multiplex PCR; TCRdb keeps in-frame clones, though not all of them. The data hold around 720,000 clones, with around 73% observed a single time. The sequencing sample was made of memory CD4+ T cells sorted from blood. Sample subset: CD45RA-negative fraction. The rearrangement links TRBV5-4 to TRBJ2-4; 8 bases align to TRBD2. The sequence was collected from a woman in her 30s in good health. The CDR3 DNA reads TGTGCCAGCAGCCTTACCGGGACTAGTAAAATACAGTACTTC. It codes for CASSLTGTSKIQYF.